These T cell receptor beta chains were read from a single sample in a study of control samples from healthy donors and cancer patients. Using immunoSEQ multiplex PCR, the repertoire was profiled, and TCRdb retains in-frame clones only, with some absent. The repertoire has about 120,000 clones, more than 75% of them found once; the top ten carry 1.5% to 2%. The specimen was blood. The source is a young man in good health. The CDR3 runs from the conserved cysteine through the conserved F or W. A D gene is named only where the DNA matches it firmly. Clone size is given for some rows only: seen once, a few or many times, or a class if the clone is expanded.

J: TRBJ2-1
size: .
length: 15
D: TRBD2
V: TRBV28
CDR3: CASRLRSGSHDEQFF
DNA: TGTGCCAGCAGACTCCGAAGCGGGAGTCATGATGAGCAGTTCTTC

J: TRBJ1-4
size: .
length: 14
D: .
V: TRBV5-1
CDR3: CASSLGGGNEKLFF
DNA: TGCGCCAGCAGCTTGGGCGGGGGAAATGAAAAACTGTTTTTT

J: TRBJ2-2
size: .
length: 14
D: .
V: TRBV7-3
CDR3: CASSLISPPGELFF
DNA: TGTGCCAGCAGCTTAATTAGTCCCCCCGGGGAGCTGTTTTTT

J: TRBJ1-1
size: .
length: 13
D: .
V: TRBV25-1
CDR3: CASREQVNTEAFF
DNA: TGTGCCAGCAGGGAACAGGTGAACACTGAAGCTTTCTTT

J: TRBJ2-1
size: once
length: 15
D: .
V: TRBV7-9
CDR3: CASSLADSSYNEQFF
DNA: TGTGCCAGCAGCTTAGCTGACAGCTCCTACAATGAGCAGTTCTTC

J: TRBJ2-7
size: .
length: 13
D: .
V: TRBV27
CDR3: CASSSKGSYEQYF
DNA: TGTGCCAGCAGTTCCAAGGGATCCTACGAGCAGTACTTC

J: TRBJ1-1
size: .
length: 14
D: TRBD1
V: TRBV9
CDR3: CASSLGTGVTEAFF
DNA: TGTGCCAGCAGCCTCGGGACAGGGGTCACTGAAGCTTTCTTT

J: TRBJ1-2
size: .
length: 12
D: .
V: TRBV4-3
CDR3: CASSRGAGGYTF
DNA: TGCGCCAGCAGCCGTGGAGCGGGAGGCTACACCTTC

J: TRBJ2-2
size: .
length: 17
D: TRBD2
V: TRBV7-9
CDR3: CASSLLLLREVTGELFF
DNA: TGTGCCAGCAGCTTGCTTTTACTACGGGAGGTTACCGGGGAGCTGTTTTTT

J: TRBJ1-5
size: once
length: 17
D: .
V: TRBV9
CDR3: CASSANPERSQDQPQHF
DNA: TGTGCCAGCAGTGCTAACCCCGAAAGATCCCAGGATCAGCCCCAGCATTTT

J: TRBJ1-6
size: .
length: 13
D: TRBD1
V: TRBV15
CDR3: CATSGRGGSPLHF
DNA: TGTGCCACCAGCGGCAGGGGGGGCTCACCCCTCCACTTT

J: TRBJ1-2
size: .
length: 19
D: .
V: TRBV3-1/TRBV3-2
CDR3: CASSQDIILSPDGGYGYTF
DNA: TGTGCCAGCAGCCAAGATATTATCCTAAGTCCGGATGGTGGCTATGGCTACACCTTC

J: TRBJ2-5
size: .
length: 13
D: .
V: TRBV19
CDR3: CASSSMNQETQYF
DNA: TGTGCCAGTAGTTCAATGAACCAAGAGACCCAGTACTTC

J: TRBJ2-2
size: .
length: 15
D: .
V: TRBV5-1
CDR3: CASSLALGHPGELFF
DNA: TGCGCCAGCAGCTTGGCCCTAGGACATCCCGGGGAGCTGTTTTTT

J: TRBJ2-2
size: .
length: 14
D: .
V: TRBV11-2
CDR3: CASSRDTAPGELFF
DNA: TGTGCCAGCAGCCGCGACACCGCCCCCGGGGAGCTGTTTTTT

J: TRBJ1-2
size: once
length: 15
D: TRBD1
V: TRBV24-1
CDR3: CATSDPLGQGGGYTF
DNA: TGTGCCACCAGTGATCCTCTCGGACAGGGTGGTGGCTACACCTTC

J: TRBJ2-5
size: .
length: 13
D: .
V: TRBV11-2
CDR3: CASSSHRAETQYF
DNA: TGTGCCAGCAGCTCCCACAGGGCAGAGACCCAGTACTTC

J: TRBJ1-5
size: .
length: 15
D: TRBD1
V: TRBV27
CDR3: CASSLFRDRNQPQHF
DNA: TGTGCCAGCAGTTTATTCCGGGACAGAAATCAGCCCCAGCATTTT

J: TRBJ2-1
size: .
length: 15
D: TRBD1
V: TRBV2
CDR3: CASKRGDRGFDEQFF
DNA: TGTGCCAGCAAAAGGGGGGACAGGGGGTTCGATGAGCAGTTCTTC

J: TRBJ2-4
size: .
length: 16
D: .
V: TRBV28
CDR3: CASSFTETLAKNIQYF
DNA: TGTGCCAGCAGTTTTACAGAGACCCTAGCCAAAAACATTCAGTACTTC

J: TRBJ1-1
size: .
length: 14
D: .
V: TRBV6-5
CDR3: CASSSGGSNTEAFF
DNA: TGTGCCAGCAGTAGCGGGGGATCCAACACTGAAGCTTTCTTT

J: TRBJ1-1
size: .
length: 13
D: .
V: TRBV6-1
CDR3: CASSEDWRYEAFF
DNA: TGTGCCAGCAGTGAAGACTGGCGTTATGAAGCTTTCTTT

J: TRBJ1-1
size: .
length: 12
D: .
V: TRBV11-2
CDR3: CASSPQKTEAFF
DNA: TGTGCCAGCAGCCCCCAGAAGACTGAAGCTTTCTTT

J: TRBJ2-7
size: .
length: 16
D: TRBD1
V: TRBV27
CDR3: CASRGGVGTGVYEQYF
DNA: TGTGCCAGCAGGGGGGGGGTAGGGACAGGGGTTTACGAGCAGTACTTC

J: TRBJ1-1
size: few
length: 16
D: TRBD1
V: TRBV15
CDR3: CATSRATGTGNTEAFF
DNA: TGTGCCACCAGCAGAGCCACCGGGACAGGGAACACTGAAGCTTTCTTT

J: TRBJ2-1
size: .
length: 12
D: .
V: TRBV5-1
CDR3: CASSLGRIEQFF
DNA: TGCGCCAGCAGCTTGGGTAGAATAGAGCAGTTCTTC

J: TRBJ2-3
size: once
length: 15
D: .
V: TRBV27
CDR3: CASSSGTARSDTQYF
DNA: TGTGCCAGCAGTTCCGGGACCGCACGTTCAGATACGCAGTATTTT

J: TRBJ1-1
size: .
length: 13
D: .
V: TRBV2
CDR3: CASSSRGRIEAFF
DNA: TGTGCCAGCAGTAGCAGGGGTCGCATTGAAGCTTTCTTT

J: TRBJ1-1
size: once
length: 16
D: .
V: TRBV6-5
CDR3: CASSYSMGPGNTEAFF
DNA: TGTGCCAGCAGTTACTCTATGGGACCAGGGAACACTGAAGCTTTCTTT

J: TRBJ2-3
size: .
length: 16
D: TRBD2
V: TRBV9
CDR3: CASSPRTSGFTDTQYF
DNA: TGTGCCAGCAGCCCTCGGACTAGCGGTTTCACAGATACGCAGTATTTT

J: TRBJ2-5
size: .
length: 15
D: TRBD2
V: TRBV6-5
CDR3: CASALTKPGGETQYF
DNA: TGTGCCAGTGCTCTTACAAAACCGGGAGGAGAGACCCAGTACTTC

J: TRBJ2-2
size: .
length: 13
D: TRBD2
V: TRBV29-1
CDR3: CSVQIAGGGELFF
DNA: TGCAGCGTCCAAATAGCGGGAGGAGGGGAGCTGTTTTTT

J: TRBJ2-1
size: .
length: 16
D: TRBD2
V: TRBV5-4
CDR3: CASSPGGLAGDWEQFF
DNA: TGTGCCAGCAGCCCGGGGGGTCTAGCGGGAGATTGGGAGCAGTTCTTC

J: TRBJ1-1
size: once
length: 14
D: .
V: TRBV19
CDR3: CASSIVQGTTEAFF
DNA: TGTGCCAGTAGTATAGTTCAGGGGACCACTGAAGCTTTCTTT

J: TRBJ2-6
size: .
length: 18
D: TRBD1
V: TRBV4-1
CDR3: CASSQLGQARSGANVLTF
DNA: TGCGCCAGCAGCCAATTGGGACAGGCCCGCTCTGGGGCCAACGTCCTGACTTTC

J: TRBJ2-5
size: .
length: 15
D: .
V: TRBV19
CDR3: CASSRNRDAEETQYF
DNA: TGTGCCAGTAGTAGGAACCGGGACGCCGAAGAGACCCAGTACTTC

J: TRBJ1-5
size: .
length: 13
D: TRBD1
V: TRBV6-2/TRBV6-3
CDR3: CASSGQEMQPQHF
DNA: TGTGCCAGCAGTGGACAGGAAATGCAGCCCCAGCATTTT

J: TRBJ1-6
size: .
length: 13
D: .
V: TRBV10-1
CDR3: CATRRSLNSPLHF
DNA: TGCGCCACAAGACGGAGCCTTAATTCACCCCTCCACTTT

J: TRBJ1-2
size: .
length: 13
D: .
V: TRBV5-6
CDR3: CASSPGHIYGYTF
DNA: TGTGCCAGCAGCCCGGGACACATCTATGGCTACACCTTC